Presented here are 30 T cell receptor beta chains from one specimen sequenced in a study of T-cell memory formation after mild COVID-19. TCRdb re-analysed the 5' RACE reads in MiXCR, keeping a single row per CDR3 protein. The sample holds hundreds of thousands of distinct CDR3 sequences, over 15% seen once. Sequenced material: PBMCs or a T cell subset sorted from them (not recorded which). Receptors originate from an adult woman who had mild COVID-19 (a few samples of this study predate the infection). Cell type and time point are not known.

This clonotype was seen a handful of times. The J gene is TRBJ2-7, the V gene TRBV4-1; possibly TRBD1 or TRBD2 for D (6 bases each). This CDR3 is built from 14 residues. V lost 0 bases and J lost 4, with 10 bases in between. The germline gives CDR1 MGHRA, CDR2 YSYEKL. CDR3 nucleotides: TGCGCCAGCAGCCAAGACGAGGGGGGTTACGAGCAGTACTTC. Its translation is CASSQDEGGYEQYF.

This clonotype was observed a few times. This sequence joins TRBV3-1 and TRBJ1-5; 11 bases fit TRBD1. The CDR3 sequence is 15 residues long. After removal of 4 bases from V and 6 bases from J, the junction contained 5 bases not matched to a gene. From germline, CDR1 is LGHDT and CDR2 YNNKEL (reference sequence). The CDR3 here is CASSLGQGGVQPQHF. CDR3 coding DNA: TGTGCCAGCAGCCTGGGACAGGGGGGAGTTCAGCCCCAGCATTTT. The full variable domain, in which reference TRBV3-1 and TRBJ1-5 provide the parts outside the CDR3, is DTAVSQTPKYLVTQMGNDKSIKCEQNLGHDTMYWYKQDSKKFLKIMFSYNNKELIINETVPNRFSPKSPDKAHLNLHINSLELGDSAVYFCASSLGQGGVQPQHFGDGTRLSIL.

This clonotype occurred many times. The J gene is TRBJ1-4, the V gene TRBV9, with D unclear. CDR1 is SGDLS and CDR2 is YYNGEE in the germline V gene. V lost 3 bases to trimming and J lost 0 bases, with 0 bases between them. The CDR3 has 12 residues. The CDR3 reads CASSATNEKLFF. The CDR3 nucleotides read TGTGCCAGCAGCGCAACTAATGAAAAACTGTTTTTT.

This rearrangement joins TRBV24-1 to TRBJ2-1; perhaps TRBD1 as D (5 bases). V was cut by 3 bases and J by 6 bases, with 11 bases left in between. Germline V gives CDR1 KGHDR, CDR2 SFDVKD. CDR3 length: 14 residues. CDR3 sequence reads: CATSDPGRTNEQFF. CDR3 in DNA: TGTGCCACCAGTGATCCAGGGCGAACCAATGAGCAGTTCTTC.

This clonotype has just a few counts. The chain uses TRBV12-3 or TRBV12-4 and TRBJ1-1; no clear D gene. The CDR3 is made up of 14 amino acids. Trimming cost V 7 bases and J 5 bases, with 17 bases left between them. CDR3 in amino acids: CASTSKLKMTEAFF. CDR3 nucleotide sequence: TGTGCCAGCACATCCAAGCTTAAGATGACTGAAGCTTTCTTT.

About this clonotype itself: At one end the junction does not follow the germline gene, possibly because of a read error. The V call is TRBV12-3 or TRBV12-4, the J call TRBJ2-7; the match to TRBD2 covers 9 bases. There are 14 residues in the CDR3. The CDR3 region has the DNA TGTGCCAGCAGTCTAGCGGGGAATCACTACGAGCAGTACTTC. Translated, it gives CASSLAGNHYEQYF.

The genes are TRBV29-1 and TRBJ2-1; maybe TRBD1 (6 bases). Trimming took off 1 base at V and 5 bases at J, with 15 bases between the two ends. Germline V gene lookup returns CDR1 SQVTM and CDR2 ANQGSEA. The CDR3 spans 15 residues. The CDR3: CSVEAFRGIDNEQFF. The CDR3 region has the DNA TGCAGCGTTGAAGCTTTCAGGGGTATCGACAATGAGCAGTTCTTC.

The chain couples TRBV20-1 to TRBJ2-3, with TRBD2 identical over 14 bases. There are 17 residues in the CDR3. J gave up 4 bases and V 4 bases, and 10 bases lay outside the gene matches. Germline V gene sequence: CDR1 DFQATT, CDR2 SNEGSKA (reference sequence). This CDR3 reads CSAKPGLAGAVSDTQYF. The CDR3 region has the DNA TGCAGTGCTAAACCGGGACTAGCGGGGGCCGTCTCAGATACGCAGTATTTT.

The rearrangement links TRBV30 to TRBJ2-5, with D possibly being TRBD2 (6 bases). Germline lookup yields CDR1 GTSNPN and CDR2 SVGIG (reference sequence). This CDR3 spans 13 amino acids. Trimming stripped 4 bases from V and 3 bases from J, with 12 bases between. In DNA, the CDR3 is TGTGCCTGGACCGCGGGACCGAAAGAGACCCAGTACTTC. It codes for CAWTAGPKETQYF.

This clonotype was observed a few times. The chain recombines TRBV6-5 with TRBJ2-7, with a possible D match to TRBD2 (6 bases). V was cut by 2 bases and J by 2 bases, with 16 bases left in between. Germline V lookup: CDR1 MNHEY, CDR2 SVGAGI. This CDR3 spans 16 amino acids. The CDR3 sequence: CASSYATSGVTYEQYF. The DNA for the CDR3 is TGTGCCAGCAGTTACGCAACCTCGGGAGTCACCTACGAGCAGTACTTC.

The chain couples TRBV29-1 to TRBJ2-2, with TRBD2 as a possible D gene (5 bases). V was shortened by 2 bases and J by 6 bases, with 16 bases between the two germline ends. Germline assignment: CDR1 SQVTM and CDR2 ANQGSEA. This CDR3 comprises 15 residues. In DNA form, the CDR3 reads TGCAGCGTTGAATCGGAAGCGGCGAGGGCCGGGGAGCTGTTTTTT. It is translated as CSVESEAARAGELFF.

This clonotype was seen a handful of times. This chain uses TRBV10-3 with TRBJ2-5; 8 bases agree with TRBD1. The CDR3 runs 15 residues. The V gene's germline CDR1 is ENHRY and CDR2 SYGVKD. Trimming removed 3 bases from V and 4 bases from J; junction bases left unmatched: 7. Here the CDR3 reads CAISDRADRGETQYF. The CDR3 DNA sequence: TGTGCCATCAGTGACCGAGCCGACAGGGGAGAGACCCAGTACTTC.

Ten or more counts support this clonotype. The chain uses TRBV6-5 and TRBJ2-7; D is unresolved. CDR3 length: 16 amino acids. Trimming left V 6 bases short and J 3 bases short, with 21 bases between. Per the germline V gene, CDR1 is MNHEY and CDR2 is SVGAGI. CDR3 region: CASSRHTGRVFYEQYF. CDR3 nucleotide sequence: TGTGCCAGCAGCCGACACACCGGACGGGTTTTCTACGAGCAGTACTTC.

The chain employs TRBV6-2 or TRBV6-3 and TRBJ1-2; 10 bases agree with TRBD1. Germline CDR1 and CDR2: MNHEY and SVGEGT. The J segment lost 6 bases and the V segment lost 5 bases, leaving 9 bases of the junction unmatched. The CDR3 sequence is 15 residues long. Here the CDR3 DNA reads TGTGCCAGCAGTCCTTCTGGGACAGGGGATCATGGCTACACCTTC. Translating it yields CASSPSGTGDHGYTF.

The genes are TRBV24-1 and TRBJ2-7; the match to TRBD2 covers 10 bases. This CDR3 has 14 amino acids. J was trimmed by 7 bases and V by 10 bases; bases with no gene match: 12. Germline CDR1 and CDR2: KGHDR and SFDVKD. CDR3 nucleotide sequence: TGTGCCACATCCGAGCGGGAGGGCCTGAGTGAGCAGTACTTC. The encoded protein is CATSEREGLSEQYF.

There are a few counts of this clonotype. CDR3 residues: CASSLGTSVGYEQFF. As DNA, the CDR3 is TGCGCCAGCAGCTTAGGGACTAGCGTAGGCTATGAGCAGTTCTTC. The chain uses TRBV5-1 and TRBJ2-1, with 10 positions matching TRBD2. J lost 8 bases, V lost 2 bases, and 7 bases had no gene match. This CDR3 is built from 15 residues. Germline values: CDR1 SGHRS, CDR2 YFSETQ.

This clonotype was seen only a few times. The gene calls are TRBV12-3 or TRBV12-4 and TRBJ2-7, with 7 bases matching TRBD2. V dropped 5 bases and J dropped 3; count of bases not matched to a gene: 7. The CDR3 contains 14 residues. CDR3: CASSPFAGVYEQYF. The DNA of the CDR3 is TGTGCCAGCAGTCCCTTTGCGGGAGTCTACGAGCAGTACTTC.

V and J are TRBV6-1 and TRBJ2-7, with D possibly being TRBD1 or TRBD2 (5 bases each). Per germline, CDR1 MNHNS and CDR2 SASEGT. This CDR3 spans 14 amino acids. The V gene lost 6 bases and the J gene lost 3 bases, with 15 bases spanning the gap. CDR3 DNA: TGTGCCAGCAGCTCGAGGGACGGACACTACGAGCAGTACTTC. Protein sequence: CASSSRDGHYEQYF.

This clonotype was seen a handful of times. This chain connects TRBV4-2 to TRBJ1-2; tentative D call: TRBD1 (5 bases). Germline CDR1 is LGHNA and CDR2 is YNFKEQ. This CDR3 region has 13 residues. The V end was cut by 4 bases, the J end by 8 bases, with 14 bases between. CDR3 in amino acids: CASSLEQEGGYTF. The CDR3 DNA is TGTGCCAGCAGCCTAGAACAGGAAGGGGGCTACACCTTC.

The V call is TRBV2, the J call TRBJ1-2; maybe TRBD1 (5 bases). In germline, CDR1 is SNHLY, CDR2 FYNNEI. This CDR3 has 13 residues. V was pared by 4 bases and J by 9 bases, with 15 bases between. The CDR3 loop reads CASSGGPTTSYTF. The CDR3 DNA sequence: TGTGCCAGCAGTGGGGGCCCAACGACGAGCTACACCTTC.

This clonotype occurred many times. The rearrangement links TRBV5-1 to TRBJ2-5; TRBD1 matches 8 bases. Germline trimming cut 5 bases from V and 3 bases from J; bases unmatched to any gene: 6. Germline V lookup: CDR1 SGHRS, CDR2 YFSETQ. The CDR3 extends over 14 amino acids. This CDR3 reads CASSFRTGKETQYF. CDR3 nucleotide sequence: TGCGCCAGCAGTTTTAGGACAGGGAAAGAGACCCAGTACTTC.

There are a few counts of this clonotype. The V gene is TRBV13, the J gene TRBJ2-7; 7 bases align to TRBD1. The junction had 8 bases not matched to a gene; V was cut back by 6 bases and J by 3 bases. Germline V gene lookup returns CDR1 PRHDT and CDR2 FYEKMQ (reference sequence). This CDR3 contains 14 residues. DNA of the CDR3: TGTGCCAGCAGTTCAGGACAGGCAGTCTACGAGCAGTACTTC. It specifies CASSSGQAVYEQYF.

This clonotype came up a few times. The CDR3 loop is CASSLGAFQETQYF. DNA of the CDR3: TGTGCCAGCAGCTTAGGGGCGTTCCAAGAGACCCAGTACTTC. The chain links TRBV7-6 to TRBJ2-5; the D is unclear. V lost 1 base and J lost 1, with 7 bases in between. This CDR3 has 14 amino acids. The germline V gene encodes CDR1 SGHVS and CDR2 FNYEAQ.

The chain is built from TRBV6-2 or TRBV6-3 and TRBJ1-2; D not certain. Looked up from germline, CDR1 is MNHEY and CDR2 is SVGEGT. The CDR3 length is 12 residues. The V end lost 7 bases, the J end lost 4 bases, and 10 bases lay between the germline ends. DNA for the CDR3: TGTGCCAGCACGGACGGGCCCTATGGCTACACCTTC. Its protein product is CASTDGPYGYTF.

This clonotype showed up just a few times. The chain has TRBV12-3 or TRBV12-4 and TRBJ1-1; 9 positions agree with TRBD1. The CDR3 runs to 14 residues. The V gene end was trimmed by 6 bases and the J gene end by 4 bases; junction bases not matched to a gene: 6. CDR3 loop: CASSVTGGSTEAFF. CDR3 nucleotide sequence: TGTGCCAGCAGCGTGACAGGGGGGAGCACTGAAGCTTTCTTT.

The chain recombines TRBV7-9 with TRBJ1-5, with a weak D call TRBD1 (5 bases). The germline gives CDR1 SEHNR, CDR2 FQNEAQ (reference sequence). V lost 4 bases and J lost 3, with 19 bases in between. The CDR3 length is 17 residues. Here the CDR3 reads CASSSPGAGGPNQPQHF. The CDR3 nucleotides read TGTGCCAGCAGCTCCCCTGGGGCGGGAGGGCCCAATCAGCCCCAGCATTTT.

This clonotype was seen only a few times. This chain connects TRBV7-9 to TRBJ2-4; no clear D gene. Germline V gene lookup returns CDR1 SEHNR and CDR2 FQNEAQ (reference sequence). V shed 1 base and J shed 8 bases, with 12 bases lying between them. The CDR3 is made up of 14 amino acids. The CDR3 reads CASSLGSIGDIQYF. In DNA, the CDR3 is TGTGCCAGCAGCTTAGGTTCTATTGGGGACATTCAGTACTTC.

This rearrangement joins TRBV20-1 to TRBJ1-1, with D possibly matching TRBD1 (5 bases). The germline V and J ends were trimmed by 1 base and 0 bases, with 12 bases remaining between them. The CDR3 spans 15 residues. In germline, CDR1 is DFQATT, CDR2 SNEGSKA (reference sequence). Here the CDR3 reads CSARGRARVNTEAFF. In nucleotides, the CDR3 is TGCAGTGCTAGAGGCAGGGCTCGGGTGAACACTGAAGCTTTCTTT.

This clonotype was detected a few times. The chain couples TRBV30 to TRBJ2-6, with D possibly TRBD1 on 5 matching bases. The CDR3 has 11 amino acids. Germline loops: CDR1 GTSNPN, CDR2 SVGIG (reference sequence). The CDR3 region has the DNA TGTGGGACAAGCTTAACCAACGTCCTGACTTTC. This codes for CGTSLTNVLTF.

The CDR3 bases are TGCAGCGTTTACGGGACAGGGGATAACTATGGCTACACCTTC. Translating it yields CSVYGTGDNYGYTF. This chain links TRBV29-1 with TRBJ1-2, with 10 bases fitting TRBD1. V gave up 5 bases and J gave up 1 base; unmatched junction bases: 4. Germline lookup yields CDR1 SQVTM and CDR2 ANQGSEA. This CDR3 contains 14 residues.